This T cell receptor beta chain emerged from a study of control samples from healthy donors and cancer patients. In germline, CDR1 is SGHKS, CDR2 YYEKEE (reference sequence). V dropped 0 bases and J dropped 5; count of bases not matched to a gene: 1. This CDR3 has 15 residues. Repertoires were generated with immunoSEQ multiplex PCR, while TCRdb's copy carries only in-frame clones and drops some. The profile shows under 200,000 clones, nearly 96% of them singletons. Specimen: blood. The receptor was isolated from a woman aged 30 to 39 in good health. The chain is built from TRBV5-5 and TRBJ2-1, with TRBD2 identical over 11 bases. The CDR3 sequence is CASSLVLAGDNEQFF. DNA of the CDR3: TGTGCCAGCAGCTTGGTACTAGCGGGAGACAATGAGCAGTTCTTC. The whole variable domain, filled in from reference TRBV5-5 and TRBJ2-1, reads DAGVTQSPTHLIKTRGQQVTLRCSPISGHKSVSWYQQVLGQGPQFIFQYYEKEERGRGNFPDRFSARQFPNYSSELNVNALLLGDSALYLCASSLVLAGDNEQFFGPGTRLTVL.